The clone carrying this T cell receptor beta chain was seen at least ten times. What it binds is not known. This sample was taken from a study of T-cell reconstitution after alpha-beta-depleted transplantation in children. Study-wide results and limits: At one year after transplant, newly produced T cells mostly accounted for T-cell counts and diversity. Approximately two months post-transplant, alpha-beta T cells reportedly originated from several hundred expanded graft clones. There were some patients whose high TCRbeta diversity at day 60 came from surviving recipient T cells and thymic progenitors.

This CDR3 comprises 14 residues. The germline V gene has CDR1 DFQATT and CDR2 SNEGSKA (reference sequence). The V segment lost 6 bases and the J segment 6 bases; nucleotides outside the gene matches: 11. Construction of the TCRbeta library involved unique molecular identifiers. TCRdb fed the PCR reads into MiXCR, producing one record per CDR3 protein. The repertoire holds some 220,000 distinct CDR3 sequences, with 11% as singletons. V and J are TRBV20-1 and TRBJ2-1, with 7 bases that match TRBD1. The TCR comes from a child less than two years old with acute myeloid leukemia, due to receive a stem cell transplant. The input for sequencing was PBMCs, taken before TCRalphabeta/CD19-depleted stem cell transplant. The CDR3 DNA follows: TGCAGTGCGGGGATTCGGGACAGCGTCAATGAGCAGTTCTTC. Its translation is CSAGIRDSVNEQFF.